Listed here are 14 T cell receptor beta chains from one sample, sequenced in a study of blood T cell repertoires in COVID-19. Using immunoSEQ multiplex PCR, the repertoire was profiled, and TCRdb retains in-frame clones only, with some absent. The sample includes about 160,000 clones, approximately 91% seen only once; the top ten take about 2%. Sequenced input: peripheral blood. These receptors were obtained from a man aged 18 to 29 with acute or convalescent COVID-19.

The count of this clone is one. The chain links TRBV3-1 (or the pseudogene TRBV3-2) to TRBJ1-4; D ambiguous. The CDR3 consists of 15 residues. Per germline, CDR1 LGHDT and CDR2 YNNKEL (reference sequence). Trimming took off 0 bases at V and 2 bases at J, with 7 bases between the two ends. The CDR3 bases are TGTGCCAGCAGCCAAGAATCGGGGACTAATGAAAAACTGTTTTTT. Encoded protein: CASSQESGTNEKLFF.

This clone was seen just once. The chain joins TRBV6-5 to TRBJ2-1, with 9 bases matching TRBD2. The V gene end was trimmed by 2 bases and the J gene end by 5 bases; junction bases not matched to a gene: 7. This CDR3 comprises 16 residues. Germline V gene data show CDR1 as MNHEY and CDR2 as SVGAGI. As DNA, the CDR3 is TGTGCCAGCAGTTACGCCACTAGCGGGCGGAACAATGAGCAGTTCTTC. Protein: CASSYATSGRNNEQFF.

The chain links TRBV13 to TRBJ1-4; TRBD1 is a possible D gene (6 bases). Germline lookup yields CDR1 PRHDT and CDR2 FYEKMQ (reference sequence). V was cut by 5 bases and J by 11 bases, with 12 bases left in between. This CDR3 is built from 12 residues. The CDR3 DNA follows: TGTGCCAGCAGCGCACAGGGAGGGAAACTGTTTTTT. It yields the protein CASSAQGGKLFF. Full variable domain (missing parts from reference TRBV13 and TRBJ1-4): AAGVIQSPRHLIKEKRETATLKCYPIPRHDTVYWYQQGPGQDPQFLISFYEKMQSDKGSIPDRFSAQQFSDYHSELNMSSLELGDSALYFCASSAQGGKLFFGSGTQLSVL.

This chain joins TRBV4-2 and TRBJ1-1; 10 bases fit TRBD1. The CDR3 sequence is 16 residues long. From germline, CDR1 is LGHNA and CDR2 YNFKEQ. V lost 3 bases, J lost 6 bases, and 10 bases stayed unmatched. The CDR3 loop reads CASSQAGQGNRAEAFF. CDR3 coding DNA: TGTGCCAGCAGCCAGGCGGGACAGGGGAATAGAGCTGAAGCTTTCTTT.

V is TRBV9 and J is TRBJ1-1, with 8 nucleotides matching TRBD1. Germline V gene lookup returns CDR1 SGDLS and CDR2 YYNGEE. The CDR3 extends over 18 amino acids. V was pared by 2 bases and J by 0 bases, with 12 bases of the junction left unmatched. The CDR3 sequence: CASSVPTQGADMNTEAFF. In nucleotides, the CDR3 is TGTGCCAGCAGCGTCCCTACCCAGGGGGCAGACATGAACACTGAAGCTTTCTTT.

The V gene is TRBV7-2, the J gene TRBJ1-2; 7 bases align to TRBD1. The CDR3 is 14 amino acids. The junction had 7 bases not matched to a gene; V was cut back by 7 bases and J by 2 bases. Germline CDR1 is SGHTA and CDR2 is FQGNSA. DNA for the CDR3: TGTGCCAGCACATGGGACAGAACAAACTATGGCTACACCTTC. It translates to CASTWDRTNYGYTF.

The chain links TRBV19 to TRBJ1-6, with 8 bases lining up with TRBD1. The CDR3 contains 15 residues. Germline lookup yields CDR1 LNHDA and CDR2 SQIVND (reference sequence). With 5 bases clipped from V and 5 bases from J, the junction kept 5 bases outside the gene matches. The CDR3 nucleotides read TGTGCCAGTAGTGACCGGACAGGGAATAATTCACCCCTCCACTTT. This translates into CASSDRTGNNSPLHF.

V usage is TRBV24-1 and J usage is TRBJ2-7; D possibly corresponds to TRBD2 (6 bases). The V gene lost 4 bases and the J gene lost 4 bases, with 10 bases spanning the gap. CDR1 is KGHDR, CDR2 SFDVKD, per germline. This CDR3 has 13 amino acids. Here the CDR3 reads CATSDGGIYEQYF. The CDR3 DNA reads as TGTGCCACCAGTGACGGGGGAATTTACGAGCAGTACTTC.

The chain couples TRBV9 to TRBJ2-6; D not resolved. Trimming pared 6 bases from V and 2 bases from J, leaving 9 bases between. This CDR3 has 14 amino acids. The germline V gene encodes CDR1 SGDLS and CDR2 YYNGEE. CDR3 amino acids: CASNPAAGANVLTF. The CDR3 DNA is TGTGCCAGCAACCCCGCGGCTGGGGCCAACGTCCTGACTTTC.

This chain connects TRBV12-3 or TRBV12-4 to TRBJ2-7; TRBD2 might be the D (6 bases). Trimming cost V 1 base and J 9 bases, with 13 bases left between them. The CDR3 totals 13 residues. CDR3 residues: CASSLEGTLGQYF. CDR3 in DNA: TGTGCCAGCAGTTTAGAAGGGACTCTCGGGCAGTACTTC.

The chain uses TRBV28 and TRBJ1-6; D possibly corresponds to TRBD1 (5 bases). The germline gives CDR1 MDHEN, CDR2 SYDVKM. V gave up 6 bases and J gave up 0 bases, with 12 bases separating them. There are 16 residues in the CDR3. CDR3 sequence: CASSRGHLSYNSPLHF. DNA for the CDR3: TGTGCCAGCAGCCGCGGACACCTCTCCTATAATTCACCCCTCCACTTT.

The gene calls are TRBV19 and TRBJ1-1; 8 nucleotides align to TRBD1. Germline CDR1 LNHDA, CDR2 SQIVND (reference sequence). CDR3 length equals 16 residues. The trim removed 3 bases at V and 1 base at J, leaving 7 bases unmatched. This CDR3 reads CASSILRQGRNTEAFF. The DNA for the CDR3 is TGTGCCAGTAGTATTCTCCGACAGGGGCGGAACACTGAAGCTTTCTTT.

V and J are TRBV5-1 and TRBJ1-4; D possibly corresponds to TRBD1 (5 bases). The CDR3 runs 14 residues. Deletions cut 0 bases from V and 8 bases from J, with 11 bases between. Germline CDR1 is SGHRS and CDR2 is YFSETQ. CDR3 protein: CASSLEGAREKLFF. Here the CDR3 DNA reads TGCGCCAGCAGCTTGGAAGGGGCTAGGGAAAAACTGTTTTTT.

The chain has TRBV29-1 and TRBJ1-5; 8 bases align to TRBD1. The CDR3 totals 13 residues. The V segment lost 6 bases and the J segment 0 bases; nucleotides outside the gene matches: 1. Per germline, CDR1 SQVTM and CDR2 ANQGSEA. In DNA form, the CDR3 reads TGCAGCGTGCAGGGGGCTAGCAATCAGCCCCAGCATTTT. Its translation: CSVQGASNQPQHF.